Shown below are 8 T cell receptor beta chains from a single sample sequenced in a study of cytomegalovirus exposure and HLA in healthy donors. Primers for the PCR totalled 60 Vbeta and 13 Jbeta. The table came from immunoSEQ multiplex PCR; TCRdb's copy has only in-frame clones and leaves some out. This sample yields around 120,000 clones, of which roughly 80% are seen a single time; roughly 3.5% belongs to the top ten. Sequenced material: PBMCs. These receptors all stem from a male donor in good health and CMV-seronegative.

In nucleotides, the CDR3 is TGTGCCAGCAGCTTAGAAGGCGGAAACACTGAAGCTTTCTTT. This translates into CASSLEGGNTEAFF. This chain connects TRBV7-9 to TRBJ1-1; D unresolved. Germline loops: CDR1 SEHNR, CDR2 FQNEAQ (reference sequence). V dropped 1 base and J dropped 2 bases, with 8 bases sitting between them. There are 14 residues in the CDR3.

The gene calls are TRBV30 and TRBJ1-2; 10 nucleotides match TRBD1. V trimming: 2 bases; J trimming: 5 bases; junction bases outside the gene matches: 5. CDR3 length equals 14 residues. Germline V gene data show CDR1 as GTSNPN and CDR2 as SVGIG (reference sequence). The CDR3, as DNA: TGTGCCTGGAGTCCGACAGGGGGCGGGTATGGCTACACCTTC. This translates into CAWSPTGGGYGYTF.

J is TRBJ2-2 and V is TRBV5-1; possibly TRBD1 for D (6 bases). Germline CDR1 is SGHRS and CDR2 is YFSETQ. The CDR3 runs 16 residues. The germline V and J ends were trimmed by 0 bases and 6 bases, with 15 bases remaining between them. This CDR3 reads CASSLGVRNRAGELFF. The CDR3 DNA follows: TGCGCCAGCAGCTTGGGGGTACGGAACAGGGCCGGGGAGCTGTTTTTT.

The V and J genes are TRBV7-3 and TRBJ2-1; D not certain. The CDR3 runs 15 residues. Trimming took 5 bases from V and 5 from J, leaving 16 bases between them. Germline loops: CDR1 SGHTA, CDR2 FQGTGA. The CDR3 sequence is CASSLPGLPHNEQFF. Written as DNA, the CDR3 is TGTGCCAGCAGCCTTCCGGGTCTCCCCCACAATGAGCAGTTCTTC.

The chain couples TRBV6-5 to TRBJ1-1; D unresolved. Trimming left V 0 bases short and J 8 bases short, with 19 bases between. The germline CDR1 and CDR2 sequences are MNHEY and SVGAGI. The length of the CDR3 is 16 residues. CDR3 sequence (DNA): TGTGCCAGCAGTTACTCTCAACCGCGCCTAAAGTGGGAAGCTTTCTTT. This translates into CASSYSQPRLKWEAFF.

The genes are TRBV2 and TRBJ1-4; a possible D gene is TRBD1 (6 bases). Trimming removed 6 bases at V and 7 bases at J, with 18 bases between. Germline V lookup: CDR1 SNHLY, CDR2 FYNNEI. The CDR3 is 15 amino acids. The CDR3 DNA follows: TGTGCCAGCAGAGAATCCGGGACACAGGGTGAAAAACTGTTTTTT. Amino acid sequence: CASRESGTQGEKLFF.

This clone was counted between two and nine times. The gene calls are TRBV7-9 and TRBJ1-2; 7 bases fit TRBD1. Germline CDR1 reads SEHNR; CDR2 reads FQNEAQ (reference sequence). The CDR3 extends over 18 amino acids. V was pared by 5 bases and J by 0 bases, with 15 bases of the junction left unmatched. Written as DNA, the CDR3 is TGTGCCAGCAGCCGAACTCCCGTCGGGGGACAGTCTAACTATGGCTACACCTTC. Its translation: CASSRTPVGGQSNYGYTF.

Of note for this clone: The identical CDR3 is also encoded by other nucleotide sequences in the sample. The V gene is TRBV12-5, the J gene TRBJ1-2, with D tentatively TRBD1 (5 bases). Per the germline V gene, CDR1 is LGHNT and CDR2 is FRNRAP. The CDR3 consists of 15 residues. Trimming removed 1 base at V and 2 bases at J, with 11 bases between. The CDR3 protein is CASGLDQGGNYGYTF. The CDR3 DNA reads as TGTGCTAGTGGTTTGGACCAGGGAGGGAACTATGGCTACACCTTC. Using reference TRBV12-5 and TRBJ1-2 for the parts outside the CDR3, the full variable domain is DARVTQTPRHKVTEMGQEVTMRCQPILGHNTVFWYRQTMMQGLELLAYFRNRAPLDDSGMPKDRFSAEMPDATLATLKIQPSEPRDSAVYFCASGLDQGGNYGYTFGSGTRLTVV.